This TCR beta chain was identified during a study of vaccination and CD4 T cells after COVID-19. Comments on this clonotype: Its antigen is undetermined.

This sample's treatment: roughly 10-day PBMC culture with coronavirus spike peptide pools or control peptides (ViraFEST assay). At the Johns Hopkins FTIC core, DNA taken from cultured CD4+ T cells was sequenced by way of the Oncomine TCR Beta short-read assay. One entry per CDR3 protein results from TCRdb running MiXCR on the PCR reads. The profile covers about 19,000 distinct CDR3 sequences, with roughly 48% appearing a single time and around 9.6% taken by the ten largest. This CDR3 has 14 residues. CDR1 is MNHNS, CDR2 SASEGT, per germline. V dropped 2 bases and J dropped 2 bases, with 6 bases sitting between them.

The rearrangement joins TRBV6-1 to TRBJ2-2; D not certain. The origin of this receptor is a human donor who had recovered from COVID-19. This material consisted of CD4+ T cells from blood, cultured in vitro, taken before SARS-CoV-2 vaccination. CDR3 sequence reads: CASSETGNTGELFF. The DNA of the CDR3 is TGTGCCAGCAGTGAAACGGGCAACACCGGGGAGCTGTTTTTT.